The entry below gives a single TCR beta chain sequence along with its context. CDR3 length: 16 residues. V lost 0 bases, J lost 4 bases, and 6 bases stayed unmatched. Germline lookup yields CDR1 GTSNPN and CDR2 SVGIG (reference sequence). Produced via immunoSEQ multiplex PCR; TCRdb's table is partial and in-frame only. The sample lists about 140,000 clones, about four fifths occurring once. The data are from a study of blood T cell repertoires in COVID-19. Study details: Sites in the United States, Italy and Spain provided acute and convalescent COVID-19 samples.

Self-reported history from a screening survey and questionnaire set each donor's cohort. The V and J genes are TRBV30 and TRBJ1-5, with TRBD1 matching 10 bases. This clonotype was obtained from a woman aged 50 to 60 with acute COVID-19. The sample taken for sequencing was PBMCs or T cells enriched from blood (not recorded which). CDR3 in DNA: TGTGCCTGGAGTGTACTCGGGACAGGGGAAAATCAGCCCCAGCATTTT. This translates into CAWSVLGTGENQPQHF.